Presented here are 18 T cell receptor beta chains from one specimen sequenced in a study of identical twins. TCRdb independently ran MiXCR on the 5' RACE reads; one entry per CDR3 protein. Of fewer than 550,000 distinct CDR3 sequences listed, roughly an eighth are singletons. The data also belong to a second study, concerning yellow fever vaccine responses in identical twins.

The sample taken for sequencing was CD4+ T cells sorted from blood. The receptors here all came from a woman aged 18-29 years in good health.

The gene calls are TRBV3-1 and TRBJ1-6; 9 nucleotides match TRBD1. CDR1 and CDR2 (germline): LGHDT, YNNKEL (reference sequence). Trimming cost V 0 bases and J 10 bases; bases outside gene matches: 10. The CDR3 is made up of 17 amino acids. The CDR3 DNA is TGTGCCAGCAGCCAAGACCCATCCACAGGGGGCAGGTCACCCCTCCACTTT. This encodes CASSQDPSTGGRSPLHF.

CDR3 DNA: TGCAGCGTAGATAATATGGACAGGGGGGCCTTCTATGGCTACACCTTC. Its protein is CSVDNMDRGAFYGYTF. The chain combines TRBV29-1 with TRBJ1-2, with 10 positions matching TRBD1. The germline gives CDR1 SQVTM, CDR2 ANQGSEA. The CDR3 contains 16 residues. Germline trimming cut 6 bases from V and 4 bases from J; bases unmatched to any gene: 14.

A few counts support this clonotype. The chain employs TRBV12-3 or TRBV12-4 and TRBJ2-3; 7 bases match TRBD1. The CDR3 totals 15 residues. Unmatched junction bases numbered 9, after V lost 7 bases and J lost 2 bases. As DNA, the CDR3 is TGTGCCAGCACCAGGACAGGTGGGATCACAGATACGCAGTATTTT. Its translation is CASTRTGGITDTQYF.

This clonotype was counted a few times. This rearrangement joins TRBV20-1 to TRBJ1-5, with 8 bases fitting TRBD1. Germline V gene data show CDR1 as DFQATT and CDR2 as SNEGSKA (reference sequence). The V and J ends lost 6 bases and 1 base, in that order; junction bases with no gene match: 8. CDR3 length: 15 amino acids. The CDR3 sequence is CSAPPRDRSNQPQHF. The DNA for the CDR3 is TGCAGTGCCCCCCCCCGGGACAGGAGCAATCAGCCCCAGCATTTT.

The CDR3 is CASSIVVRARGTGELFF. The CDR3 coding sequence is TGTGCCAGTAGTATCGTTGTGAGGGCGCGGGGCACCGGGGAGCTGTTTTTT. The rearrangement links TRBV19 to TRBJ2-2; possibly TRBD2 for D (6 bases). V was pared by 3 bases and J by 4 bases, with 18 bases between. The germline gives CDR1 LNHDA, CDR2 SQIVND (reference sequence). The CDR3 extends over 17 amino acids.

This clonotype was detected a few times. The CDR3 loop is CASSRQTGAGELFF. CDR3 coding DNA: TGTGCCAGCAGCCGCCAGACAGGGGCCGGGGAGCTGTTTTTT. V and J are TRBV3-1 and TRBJ2-2; 8 nucleotides align to TRBD1. This CDR3 spans 14 amino acids. V lost 4 bases, J lost 6 bases, and 4 bases stayed unmatched. The germline CDR1 and CDR2 sequences are LGHDT and YNNKEL (reference sequence).

The chain is built from TRBV20-1 and TRBJ2-7, with TRBD2 matching 10 bases. The V segment lost 6 bases and the J segment 3 bases; nucleotides outside the gene matches: 5. This CDR3 spans 13 amino acids. CDR1 DFQATT and CDR2 SNEGSKA come from the germline V gene (reference sequence). CDR3 DNA sequence: TGCAGTGCCGGGGCTAGCGGGGGCTACGAGCAGTACTTC. Encoded protein: CSAGASGGYEQYF.

This clonotype has more than one count but fewer than ten. The rearrangement links TRBV12-3 or TRBV12-4 to TRBJ2-2; D possibly uses TRBD1 or TRBD2 (5 bases each). Between the trimmed V and J ends, which lost 7 bases and 6 bases, there was a span of 15 bases. The CDR3 extends over 14 amino acids. The CDR3 loop is CASTIRGEAGELFF. The CDR3 nucleotides read TGTGCCAGCACCATCCGGGGCGAGGCCGGGGAGCTGTTTTTT.

This clonotype was counted a few times. The chain couples TRBV6-2 or TRBV6-3 to TRBJ1-1; maybe TRBD1 (5 bases). CDR1 and CDR2 (germline): MNHEY, SVGEGT. The CDR3 has 15 residues. V lost 6 bases, J lost 3 bases, and 17 bases lay in between. The CDR3, as DNA: TGTGCCAGCAGGGGGCGGGTTTTACGGGACACTGAAGCTTTCTTT. This translates into CASRGRVLRDTEAFF.

The chain is built from TRBV28 and TRBJ2-5; 10 nucleotides line up with TRBD2. The CDR3 is 14 amino acids. Germline CDR1 MDHEN, CDR2 SYDVKM. The CDR3 reads CASSAGGRLETQYF. The CDR3 nucleotides read TGTGCGAGTTCAGCGGGAGGGCGTCTTGAGACCCAGTACTTC.

Many counts were recorded for this clonotype. This chain connects TRBV6-1 to TRBJ1-2; no clear D gene. V dropped 5 bases and J dropped 1 base, with 11 bases sitting between them. This CDR3 region has 14 residues. CDR1 is MNHNS and CDR2 is SASEGT in the germline V gene. CDR3 in DNA: TGTGCCAGCAGTACATGGACGGATAACTATGGCTACACCTTC. Translated, it gives CASSTWTDNYGYTF.

This chain connects TRBV5-1 to TRBJ1-6, with D perhaps TRBD1 (6 bases). CDR1 is SGHRS, CDR2 YFSETQ, per germline. Trimming stripped 4 bases from V and 7 bases from J, with 15 bases between. The length of the CDR3 is 15 residues. The CDR3 spells CASSPDGRGNSPLHF. Here the CDR3 DNA reads TGCGCCAGCAGCCCGGACGGCAGGGGAAATTCACCCCTCCACTTT.

This clonotype was seen repeatedly, ten times or more. The CDR3 nucleotides read TGTGCCAGCAGCCAAGATATTGGTTGGGACAGGGTTAGGAGGATGAACACTGAAGCTTTCTTT. Protein product: CASSQDIGWDRVRRMNTEAFF. This chain links TRBV3-1 with TRBJ1-1; TRBD1 agrees at 9 bases. The CDR3 extends over 21 amino acids. V was clipped by 0 bases and J by 0 bases; unmatched bases: 17. Germline lookup yields CDR1 LGHDT and CDR2 YNNKEL (reference sequence). Filled out from reference TRBV3-1 and TRBJ1-1, the complete variable domain reads DTAVSQTPKYLVTQMGNDKSIKCEQNLGHDTMYWYKQDSKKFLKIMFSYNNKELIINETVPNRFSPKSPDKAHLNLHINSLELGDSAVYFCASSQDIGWDRVRRMNTEAFFGQGTRLTVV.

The rearrangement uses TRBV12-3 or TRBV12-4 and TRBJ1-6; 8 bases line up with TRBD1. With 6 bases clipped from V and 5 bases from J, the junction kept 3 bases outside the gene matches. The CDR3 has 14 residues. CDR3 DNA sequence: TGTGCCAGCAGAGCGACAGGGGATAATTCACCCCTCCACTTT. Its translation is CASRATGDNSPLHF.

This clonotype was seen only a few times. The V and J genes are TRBV6-5 and TRBJ2-2, with TRBD2 matching over 13 bases. V shed 2 bases, J shed 6 bases, and the junction held 3 bases outside the gene matches. Germline V lookup: CDR1 MNHEY, CDR2 SVGAGI. The CDR3 has 16 amino acids. The CDR3 coding sequence is TGTGCCAGCAGTTACCAACTAGCGGGGGGGCCCGGGGAGCTGTTTTTT. Translation gives CASSYQLAGGPGELFF.

This clonotype was seen only a few times. The rearrangement uses TRBV18 and TRBJ1-1; D is possibly TRBD1 (6 bases). Trimming left V 3 bases short and J 4 bases short, with 15 bases between. CDR1 is KGHSH, CDR2 LQKENI, per germline. The CDR3 sequence is 15 residues long. The CDR3 reads CASSPQGHAGTEAFF. CDR3 DNA: TGTGCCAGCTCACCCCAGGGACACGCAGGCACTGAAGCTTTCTTT.

The chain employs TRBV2 and TRBJ2-3; the D gene is possibly TRBD1 (6 bases). In germline, CDR1 is SNHLY, CDR2 FYNNEI. The CDR3 totals 11 residues. Trimming left V 8 bases short and J 6 bases short, with 9 bases between. The CDR3 is CASAGADTQYF. The CDR3 DNA sequence: TGTGCCAGCGCAGGGGCCGATACGCAGTATTTT.

This clonotype was observed a handful of times. The gene calls are TRBV28 and TRBJ2-4, with D perhaps matching TRBD1 (5 bases). Deletions cut 6 bases from V and 5 bases from J, with 11 bases between. CDR1 and CDR2 from the germline V gene are MDHEN and SYDVKM. The length of the CDR3 is 13 residues. The CDR3 DNA sequence: TGTGCCAGCAGCCGCGGCAGGGAAAACATTCAGTACTTC. Its translation is CASSRGRENIQYF.